Below are 10 T cell receptor beta chains sequenced from a single sample in a study of cytomegalovirus exposure and HLA in healthy donors. The study ran its PCR with 60 Vbeta and 13 Jbeta primers. Libraries were prepared by immunoSEQ multiplex PCR; TCRdb keeps only in-frame clonotypes and omits some of them. Of some 140,000 clones listed, roughly 80% were seen once; the top ten hold 8.8%. Sequencing used PBMCs. All receptors derive from a woman between 45 and 60 years old in good health and CMV-seropositive.

The chain is built from TRBV5-1 and TRBJ2-5; D is perhaps TRBD1 (6 bases). The J call may not be correct, given that the DNA end is closer to TRBJ2-7. The CDR3 covers 14 residues. The germline V gene encodes CDR1 SGHRS and CDR2 YFSETQ. In nucleotides, the CDR3 is TGCGCCAGCAGCTTGGGACAGGATAATGACGAGCAGTACTTC. Translating gives CASSLGQDNDEQYF.

This clone came up once. V is TRBV4-1 and J is TRBJ1-5, with TRBD1 matching over 7 bases. This CDR3 spans 18 amino acids. CDR1 and CDR2 (germline): MGHRA, YSYEKL. With V trimmed by 0 bases and J by 5 bases, 13 bases remained unmatched. The CDR3 DNA reads TGCGCCAGCAGCCAAGATCGGAGTCGGACAGGTGGCCATCAGCCCCAGCATTTT. Protein sequence: CASSQDRSRTGGHQPQHF.

The CDR3 sequence: CASSVGDSTGNTIYF. The DNA for the CDR3 is TGTGCCAGCAGCGTAGGGGACAGCACTGGAAACACCATATATTTT. This chain joins TRBV9 and TRBJ1-3; 7 nucleotides agree with TRBD1. This CDR3 spans 15 amino acids. The J segment lost 2 bases and the V segment lost 0 bases, leaving 2 bases of the junction unmatched. The germline V gene has CDR1 SGDLS and CDR2 YYNGEE.

The chain carries TRBV6-6 and TRBJ1-6, with D unresolved. The CDR3 runs to 14 residues. Germline assignment: CDR1 MNHNY and CDR2 SVGAGI (reference sequence). V shed 4 bases and J shed 8 bases, with 12 bases lying between them. In nucleotides, the CDR3 is TGTGCCAGCAGTTCCGCGGGTACCGATTCACCCCTCCACTTT. Its translation is CASSSAGTDSPLHF.

The V call is TRBV19, the J call TRBJ1-2, with D possibly being TRBD1 (6 bases). V lost 3 bases, J lost 4 bases, and 15 bases lay in between. The CDR3 is made up of 15 amino acids. Germline V gene data show CDR1 as LNHDA and CDR2 as SQIVND (reference sequence). The CDR3 spells CASSMWDQGTYGYTF. The CDR3 bases are TGTGCCAGTAGTATGTGGGACCAGGGGACCTATGGCTACACCTTC. The whole variable domain, filled in from reference TRBV19 and TRBJ1-2, reads DGGITQSPKYLFRKEGQNVTLSCEQNLNHDAMYWYRQDPGQGLRLIYYSQIVNDFQKGDIAEGYSVSREKKESFPLTVTSAQKNPTAFYLCASSMWDQGTYGYTFGSGTRLTVV.

This chain connects TRBV15 to TRBJ2-1; possibly TRBD2 for D (5 bases). The CDR3 loop spans 16 amino acids. Germline CDR1 is LNHNV and CDR2 is YYDKDF (reference sequence). Deletions cut 5 bases from V and 6 bases from J, with 20 bases between. The CDR3 nucleotides are TGTGCCACCAGCGGTACCGGGAAAAGAGGGTTCAATGAGCAGTTCTTC. Translation gives CATSGTGKRGFNEQFF.

V and J are TRBV29-1 and TRBJ2-3, with 13 nucleotides matching TRBD2. The V segment lost 4 bases and the J segment 5 bases; nucleotides outside the gene matches: 6. Germline V gene sequence: CDR1 SQVTM, CDR2 ANQGSEA. The CDR3 is made up of 15 amino acids. CDR3 protein: CSVVGLAGWGDTQYF. The CDR3 DNA sequence: TGCAGCGTTGTGGGACTAGCGGGATGGGGAGATACGCAGTATTTT.

The gene calls are TRBV4-2 and TRBJ1-1; D is unclear. With 0 bases removed from V and 4 bases from J, the gap between germline ends came to 12 bases. Germline assignment: CDR1 LGHNA and CDR2 YNFKEQ. This CDR3 contains 15 residues. CDR3 DNA sequence: TGTGCCAGCAGCCAAGATCGGGTTGGCGGCACTGAAGCTTTCTTT. The encoded protein is CASSQDRVGGTEAFF.

The rearrangement uses TRBV6-6 and TRBJ2-7; 10 nucleotides line up with TRBD1. Losses at the gene ends were 6 bases for V and 4 bases for J; bases not matched to a gene: 6. CDR3 length: 14 residues. The germline gives CDR1 MNHNY, CDR2 SVGAGI (reference sequence). CDR3 coding DNA: TGTGCCAGCAGAACCGGGACAGGGGTTTACGAGCAGTACTTC. Amino acids: CASRTGTGVYEQYF.

A single count supports this clone. The chain combines TRBV12-5 with TRBJ2-3; TRBD1 might be the D (6 bases). CDR1 LGHNT and CDR2 FRNRAP come from the germline V gene. The CDR3 is made up of 15 amino acids. V dropped 8 bases and J dropped 5 bases, with 20 bases sitting between them. The CDR3 region is CASSPGQGRLDTQYF. The CDR3 DNA follows: TGTGCTAGTAGCCCTGGGCAGGGGCGTTTAGATACGCAGTATTTT.